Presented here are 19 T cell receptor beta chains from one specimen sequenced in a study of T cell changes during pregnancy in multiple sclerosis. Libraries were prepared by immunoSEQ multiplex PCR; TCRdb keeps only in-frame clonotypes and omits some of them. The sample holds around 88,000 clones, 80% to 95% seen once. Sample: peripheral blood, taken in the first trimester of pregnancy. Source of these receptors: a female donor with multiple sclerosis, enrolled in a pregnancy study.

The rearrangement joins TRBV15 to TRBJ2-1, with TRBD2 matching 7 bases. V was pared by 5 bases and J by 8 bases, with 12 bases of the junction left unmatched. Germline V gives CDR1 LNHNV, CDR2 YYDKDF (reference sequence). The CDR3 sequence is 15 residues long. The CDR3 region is CATSPTGGSWYEQFF. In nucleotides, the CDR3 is TGTGCCACCAGCCCTACGGGCGGGAGCTGGTATGAGCAGTTCTTC.

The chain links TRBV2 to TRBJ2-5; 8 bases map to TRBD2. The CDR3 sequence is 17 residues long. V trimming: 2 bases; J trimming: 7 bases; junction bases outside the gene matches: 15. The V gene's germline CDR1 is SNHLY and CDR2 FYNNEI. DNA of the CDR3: TGTGCCAGCAGTGAACCCTATAGCGGGGCCCCTGGGAGGACCCAGTACTTC. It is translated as CASSEPYSGAPGRTQYF.

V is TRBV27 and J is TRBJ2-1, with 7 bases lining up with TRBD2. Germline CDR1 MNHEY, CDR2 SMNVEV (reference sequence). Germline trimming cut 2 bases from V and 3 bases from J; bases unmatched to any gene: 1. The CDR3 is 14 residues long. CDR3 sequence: CASSLLAVYNEQFF. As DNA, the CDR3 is TGTGCCAGCAGTTTACTAGCGGTCTACAATGAGCAGTTCTTC.

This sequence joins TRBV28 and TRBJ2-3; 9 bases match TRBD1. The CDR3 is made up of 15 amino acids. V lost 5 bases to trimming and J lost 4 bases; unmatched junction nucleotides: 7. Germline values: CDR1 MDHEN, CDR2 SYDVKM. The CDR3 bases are TGTGCCAGCAGTAGACAGGGGGATAGGGCAGATACGCAGTATTTT. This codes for CASSRQGDRADTQYF.

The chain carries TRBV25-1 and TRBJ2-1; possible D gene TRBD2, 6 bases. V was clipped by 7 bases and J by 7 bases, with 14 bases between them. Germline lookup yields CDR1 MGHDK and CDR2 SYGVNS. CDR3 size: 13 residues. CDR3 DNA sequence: TGTGCCAGCAACCGGGAGTTCGGGAATGAGCAGTTCTTC. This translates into CASNREFGNEQFF.

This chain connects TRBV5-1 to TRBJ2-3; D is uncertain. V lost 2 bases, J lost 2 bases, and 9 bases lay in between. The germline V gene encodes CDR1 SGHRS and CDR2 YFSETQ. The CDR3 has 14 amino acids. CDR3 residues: CASSFRSLTDTQYF. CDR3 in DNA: TGCGCCAGCAGCTTCCGGAGCCTCACAGATACGCAGTATTTT.

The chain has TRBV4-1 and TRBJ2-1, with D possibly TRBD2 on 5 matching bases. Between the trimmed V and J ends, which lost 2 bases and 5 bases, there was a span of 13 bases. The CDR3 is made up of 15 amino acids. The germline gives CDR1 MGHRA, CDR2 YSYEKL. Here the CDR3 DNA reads TGCGCCAGCAGCCAAAAGGTCGGAGCGGACAATGAGCAGTTCTTC. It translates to CASSQKVGADNEQFF.

Written as DNA, the CDR3 is TGTGCCAGTAGTGGGGTAGGGGGGGGTTTCCAAGAGACCCAGTACTTC. It is translated as CASSGVGGGFQETQYF. The J gene is TRBJ2-5, the V gene TRBV19; D may be TRBD2 (7 bases). The V gene's germline CDR1 is LNHDA and CDR2 SQIVND (reference sequence). The CDR3 loop spans 16 amino acids. Trimming shortened V by 5 bases and J by 1 base, and 17 bases separated the two germline ends.

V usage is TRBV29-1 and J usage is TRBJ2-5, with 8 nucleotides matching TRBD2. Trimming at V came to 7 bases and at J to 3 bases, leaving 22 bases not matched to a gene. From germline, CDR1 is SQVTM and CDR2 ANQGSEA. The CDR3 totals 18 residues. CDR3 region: CSAGGPGGSGIGKETQYF. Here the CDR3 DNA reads TGCAGCGCGGGGGGCCCCGGGGGTAGCGGGATAGGTAAAGAGACCCAGTACTTC.

CDR3 amino acids: CASSYLWTSGNYEQYF. Here the CDR3 DNA reads TGTGCCAGCAGTTATTTATGGACTAGCGGAAACTACGAGCAGTACTTC. The chain couples TRBV6-6 to TRBJ2-7; TRBD2 agrees at 10 bases. This CDR3 is built from 16 residues. Germline CDR1 and CDR2: MNHNY and SVGAGI (reference sequence). V lost 3 bases and J lost 3; bases outside the gene matches: 8.

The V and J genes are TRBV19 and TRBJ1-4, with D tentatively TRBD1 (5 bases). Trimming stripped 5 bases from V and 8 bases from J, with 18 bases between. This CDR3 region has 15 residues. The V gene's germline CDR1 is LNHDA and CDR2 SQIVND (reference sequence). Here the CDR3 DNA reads TGTGCCAGTAGTCTCATTCAGGGACTGCAAGAAAAACTGTTTTTT. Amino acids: CASSLIQGLQEKLFF.

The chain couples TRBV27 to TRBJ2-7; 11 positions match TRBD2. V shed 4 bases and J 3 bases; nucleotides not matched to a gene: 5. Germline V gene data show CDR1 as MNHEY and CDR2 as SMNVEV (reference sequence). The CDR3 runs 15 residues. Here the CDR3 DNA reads TGTGCCAGCAGTTCCCGCGGGACTAGCGGCTACGAGCAGTACTTC. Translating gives CASSSRGTSGYEQYF.

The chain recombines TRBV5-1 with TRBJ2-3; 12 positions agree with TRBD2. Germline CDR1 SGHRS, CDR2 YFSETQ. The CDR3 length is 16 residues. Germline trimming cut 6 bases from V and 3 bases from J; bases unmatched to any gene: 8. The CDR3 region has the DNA TGCGCCAGCACCGCACTCGGACTAGCGGGAACAGATACGCAGTATTTT. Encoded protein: CASTALGLAGTDTQYF.

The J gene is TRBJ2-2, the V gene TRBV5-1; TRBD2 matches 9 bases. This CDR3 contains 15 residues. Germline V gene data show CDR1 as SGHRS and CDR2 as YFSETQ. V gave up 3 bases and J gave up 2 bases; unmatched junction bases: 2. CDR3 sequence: CASSSLAGNTGELFF. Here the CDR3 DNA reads TGCGCCAGCAGCTCCCTAGCGGGAAACACCGGGGAGCTGTTTTTT.

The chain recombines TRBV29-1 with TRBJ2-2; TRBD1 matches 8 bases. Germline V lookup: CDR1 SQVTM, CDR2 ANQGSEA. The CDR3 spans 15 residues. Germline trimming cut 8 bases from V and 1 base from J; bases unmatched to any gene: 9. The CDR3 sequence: CSFKGQGGNTGELFF. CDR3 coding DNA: TGCAGCTTCAAAGGACAGGGTGGGAACACCGGGGAGCTGTTTTTT.

The CDR3 reads CASSLAVLDHEQYF. The CDR3 coding sequence is TGTGCCAGCAGCTTAGCGGTGCTAGACCACGAGCAGTACTTC. V and J are TRBV7-9 and TRBJ2-7; D remains unclear. The CDR3 spans 14 residues. V was cut by 0 bases and J by 5 bases, with 11 bases left in between. Germline V gives CDR1 SEHNR, CDR2 FQNEAQ (reference sequence).

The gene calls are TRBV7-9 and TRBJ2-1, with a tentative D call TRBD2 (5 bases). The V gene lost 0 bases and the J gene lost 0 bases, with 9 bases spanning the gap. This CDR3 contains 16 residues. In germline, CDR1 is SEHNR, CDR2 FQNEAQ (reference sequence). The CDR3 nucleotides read TGTGCCAGCAGCTTAGCGGGAGCGGTCTCCTACAATGAGCAGTTCTTC. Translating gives CASSLAGAVSYNEQFF.

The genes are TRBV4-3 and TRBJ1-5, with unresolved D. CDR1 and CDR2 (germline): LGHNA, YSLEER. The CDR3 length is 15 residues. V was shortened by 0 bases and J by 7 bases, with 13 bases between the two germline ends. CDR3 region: CASSQDWGGWQPQHF. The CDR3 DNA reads TGCGCCAGCAGCCAAGATTGGGGAGGATGGCAGCCCCAGCATTTT.

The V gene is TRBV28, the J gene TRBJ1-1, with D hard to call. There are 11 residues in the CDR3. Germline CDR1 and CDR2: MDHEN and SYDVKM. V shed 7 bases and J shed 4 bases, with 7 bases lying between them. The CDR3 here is CASKRATEAFF. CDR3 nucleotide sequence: TGTGCCAGCAAGCGGGCCACTGAAGCTTTCTTT.